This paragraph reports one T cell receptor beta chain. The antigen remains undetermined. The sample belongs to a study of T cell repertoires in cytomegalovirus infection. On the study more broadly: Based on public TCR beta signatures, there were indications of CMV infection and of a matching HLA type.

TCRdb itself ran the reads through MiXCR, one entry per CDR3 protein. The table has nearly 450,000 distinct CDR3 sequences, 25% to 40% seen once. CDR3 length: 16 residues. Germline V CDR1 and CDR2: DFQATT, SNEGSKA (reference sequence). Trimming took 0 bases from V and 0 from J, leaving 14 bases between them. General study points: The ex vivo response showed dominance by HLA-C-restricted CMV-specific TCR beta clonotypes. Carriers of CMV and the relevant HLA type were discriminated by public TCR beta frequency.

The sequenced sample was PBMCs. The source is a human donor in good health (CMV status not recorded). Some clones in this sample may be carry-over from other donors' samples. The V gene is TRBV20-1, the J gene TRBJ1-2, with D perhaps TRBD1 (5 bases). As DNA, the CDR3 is TGCAGTGCTAGAGATGGGGGAGCCGGAACTAACTATGGCTACACCTTC. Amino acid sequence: CSARDGGAGTNYGYTF.